Listed below are T cell receptor beta chains from one sample, sequenced in a study of persistence of HIV-infected CD4 T cells. The antigens these receptors bind are not known. Profiling relied on immunoSEQ multiplex PCR, and the TCRdb table lists in-frame clones only, not all of them. Among fewer than 35,000 clones, roughly 70% were seen once, and the ten largest hold 1.4%. Sequenced here: CD4+ T cells sorted from PBMCs after roughly 20-hour stimulation, sampled from a patient who received antiretroviral therapy. The receptors stem from an adult man with HIV who was CMV-seropositive. CDR3s include the opening cysteine and the closing phenylalanine or tryptophan.

TRBV5-4	TRBJ2-1	CASSLNQNEQFF
TRBV9	TRBJ1-3	CASSVEGHPYSGNTIYF
TRBV5-1	TRBJ2-1	CASSLDGGFYNEQFF
TRBV5-6	TRBJ1-2	CASSPLGQGKGPGYTF
TRBV7-8	TRBJ2-1	CASSLGSVGNYNEQFF
TRBV10-2	TRBJ2-3	CASRAGSDTQYF
TRBV11-2	TRBJ2-3	CASSPPRGSTDTQYF
TRBV28	TRBJ2-3	CASSLGLLAGGWSTDTQYF
TRBV9	TRBJ2-4	CASSVGTGGYIQYF
TRBV5-4	TRBJ2-7	CASSRDNYEQYF
TRBV9	TRBJ2-3	CASSVGEGGRSDTQYF
TRBV2	TRBJ2-3	CASSLQRDTQYF
TRBV5-6	TRBJ2-3	CASSLTVGGAVSTDTQYF
TRBV5-5	TRBJ1-1	CASSFFFTGSTEAFF